Listed below are T cell receptor beta chains from one sample, sequenced in a study of blood T cell repertoires in COVID-19. Only in-frame clones appear in the TCRdb table, and some are missing; sequencing was by immunoSEQ multiplex PCR. Of approximately 330,000 clones listed, about 91% were seen once; the top ten hold around 9.9%. The specimen was peripheral blood. The receptors here all came from a man younger than 45 with COVID-19, enrolled during active disease. The CDR3 runs from the conserved cysteine through the conserved F or W. Each record gives: J gene, D gene, CDR3 length, clone size, V gene, CDR3 DNA, CDR3 protein. A D gene is named only where the DNA matches it firmly. Some rows mark clone size as missing; the rest say once, few, many or name a class of expanded clone.

J: TRBJ1-2; D: TRBD1; length: 15; size: -; V: TRBV7-6; DNA: TGTGCCAGCAGCTTGGGACAGGGGGCCGTATATGGCTACACCTTC; CDR3: CASSLGQGAVYGYTF
J: TRBJ2-7; D: -; length: 13; size: few; V: TRBV7-9; DNA: TGTGCCAGCAGCGAGGACAGCTACTACGAGCAGTACTTC; CDR3: CASSEDSYYEQYF
J: TRBJ2-5; D: TRBD1; length: 16; size: -; V: TRBV5-1; DNA: TGCGCCAGCAGCTTGGACAGGGGCGTCATACAAGAGACCCAGTACTTC; CDR3: CASSLDRGVIQETQYF
J: TRBJ2-7; D: -; length: 14; size: -; V: TRBV30; DNA: TGTGCCTGGAGCCCCACCTCAGGGTCCTACGAGCAGTACTTC; CDR3: CAWSPTSGSYEQYF
J: TRBJ2-3; D: TRBD2; length: 16; size: -; V: TRBV7-8; DNA: TGTGCCAGCAGCTCACAGGGACTAGCGGGCACAGATACGCAGTATTTT; CDR3: CASSSQGLAGTDTQYF
J: TRBJ2-5; D: TRBD2; length: 16; size: -; V: TRBV5-4; DNA: TGTGCCAGCAGCTTGAAACTAGCGGGGAACCAAGAGACCCAGTACTTC; CDR3: CASSLKLAGNQETQYF
J: TRBJ1-2; D: -; length: 15; size: -; V: TRBV4-3; DNA: TGCGCCAGCAGCCAAGATCGGGGGGCGAGCTATGGCTACACCTTC; CDR3: CASSQDRGASYGYTF
J: TRBJ2-7; D: TRBD1; length: 17; size: -; V: TRBV2; DNA: TGTGCCAGCAGCTTAACCGGGACAGGGCCTCCGACCTACGAGCAGTACTTC; CDR3: CASSLTGTGPPTYEQYF
J: TRBJ1-2; D: -; length: 13; size: -; V: TRBV2; DNA: TGTGCCAGCAGGGCTTCCCAGGACTATGGCTACACCTTC; CDR3: CASRASQDYGYTF
J: TRBJ2-2; D: -; length: 15; size: -; V: TRBV6-5; DNA: TGTGCCAGCAGCCGGGAGAATTGGAACCCCGGGGAGCTGTTTTTT; CDR3: CASSRENWNPGELFF
J: TRBJ2-1; D: TRBD2; length: 16; size: -; V: TRBV28; DNA: TGTGCCAGCAGGGGGTCGACTAGCGGGGATTACAATGAGCAGTTCTTC; CDR3: CASRGSTSGDYNEQFF
J: TRBJ2-1; D: -; length: 17; size: -; V: TRBV7-2; DNA: TGTGCCAGCAGCTTAGTTCCAGCGGAAATCTCCTACAATGAGCAGTTCTTC; CDR3: CASSLVPAEISYNEQFF
J: TRBJ1-5; D: -; length: 14; size: large; V: TRBV4-3; DNA: TGCGCCAGCAGCCAAGACACAGGGTACCAGCCCCAGCATTTT; CDR3: CASSQDTGYQPQHF
J: TRBJ2-1; D: TRBD1; length: 15; size: few; V: TRBV28; DNA: TGTGCCAGTGGGACAGGGCTAAGCTCCTACAATGAGCAGTTCTTC; CDR3: CASGTGLSSYNEQFF
J: TRBJ2-2; D: TRBD2; length: 20; size: few; V: TRBV10-2; DNA: TGCGCCAGCAGTGAGTCGACGAGAGGCTATCCACGGGGGGTCACCGGGGAGCTGTTTTTT; CDR3: CASSESTRGYPRGVTGELFF
J: TRBJ2-3; D: -; length: 15; size: -; V: TRBV6-4; DNA: TGTGCCAGCAGGTCCCCATGGCCGCACACAGATACGCAGTATTTT; CDR3: CASRSPWPHTDTQYF
J: TRBJ2-2; D: -; length: 14; size: once; V: TRBV29-1; DNA: TGCAGCGTTGAGGGCCGCCCGAACACCGGGGAGCTGTTTTTT; CDR3: CSVEGRPNTGELFF
J: TRBJ2-3; D: TRBD2; length: 17; size: -; V: TRBV18; DNA: TGTGCCAGCTCACCACCGGGGTTAGCGGGACCCACAGATACGCAGTATTTT; CDR3: CASSPPGLAGPTDTQYF
J: TRBJ2-1; D: TRBD2; length: 17; size: -; V: TRBV4-2; DNA: TGTGCCAGCAGCCAGCTAGCGGGAGGGGGGACCTACAATGAGCAGTTCTTC; CDR3: CASSQLAGGGTYNEQFF
J: TRBJ2-3; D: -; length: 15; size: -; V: TRBV18; DNA: TGTGCCAGCTCCCCAGACTATCTCAGCACAGATACGCAGTATTTT; CDR3: CASSPDYLSTDTQYF
J: TRBJ1-4; D: -; length: 11; size: -; V: TRBV28; DNA: TGTGCCACCCGAACTAATGAAAAACTGTTTTTT; CDR3: CATRTNEKLFF
J: TRBJ2-7; D: TRBD2; length: 14; size: -; V: TRBV25-1; DNA: TGTGCCAGCAGTCAAGCGGGAGGGACCTACGAGCAGTACTTC; CDR3: CASSQAGGTYEQYF
J: TRBJ1-2; D: TRBD1; length: 14; size: -; V: TRBV27; DNA: TGTGCCAGCAGTTACCAGGGGGCGCGGGATGGCTACACCTTC; CDR3: CASSYQGARDGYTF
J: TRBJ2-7; D: TRBD2; length: 16; size: -; V: TRBV4-2; DNA: TGTGCCAGCAGCCCTCAGGGGACTAGCGGGACCTACGAGCAGTACTTC; CDR3: CASSPQGTSGTYEQYF
J: TRBJ2-5; D: -; length: 16; size: -; V: TRBV27; DNA: TGTGCCAGCCGGACCCCGGTGCGGGATGGTGGAGGCACCCAGTACTTC; CDR3: CASRTPVRDGGGTQYF
J: TRBJ2-3; D: TRBD1; length: 15; size: -; V: TRBV18; DNA: TGTGCCAGCTCCCTCCAGGGGGAAGGGGCAGATACGCAGTATTTT; CDR3: CASSLQGEGADTQYF
J: TRBJ1-2; D: TRBD1; length: 17; size: -; V: TRBV28; DNA: TGTGCCAGCAGTCAACCCCTCGGGACAGGGGGCCTCTATGGCTACACCTTC; CDR3: CASSQPLGTGGLYGYTF
J: TRBJ1-6; D: TRBD1; length: 13; size: -; V: TRBV4-1; DNA: TGCGCCAGCCAGGGGCAGGGGGATTCACCCCTCCACTTT; CDR3: CASQGQGDSPLHF
J: TRBJ1-2; D: -; length: 14; size: -; V: TRBV10-3; DNA: TGTGCCATCAGTGAGTCCTACCTAGCCAGTGGCTACACCTTC; CDR3: CAISESYLASGYTF
J: TRBJ2-5; D: TRBD2; length: 14; size: -; V: TRBV5-4; DNA: TGTGCCAGCAGCACGGGAGGACATGAGGAGACCCAGTACTTC; CDR3: CASSTGGHEETQYF
J: TRBJ2-5; D: -; length: 14; size: -; V: TRBV30; DNA: TGTGCCTGGAGTACCCTACAGAACCAAGAGACCCAGTACTTC; CDR3: CAWSTLQNQETQYF
J: TRBJ2-7; D: -; length: 15; size: few; V: TRBV18; DNA: TGTGCCAGCTCACCCTCGACAGGATCCCCCTACGAGCAGTACTTC; CDR3: CASSPSTGSPYEQYF
J: TRBJ2-6; D: TRBD1; length: 21; size: -; V: TRBV9; DNA: TGTGCCAGCAGCGTAGGGTCAAGGCCTACGGGACAGAAATCTTGGGCCAACGTCCTGACTTTC; CDR3: CASSVGSRPTGQKSWANVLTF
J: TRBJ1-1; D: TRBD1; length: 14; size: once; V: TRBV6-2/TRBV6-3; DNA: TGTGCCAGCAGTTACCCGACAGGGGGCGCTTCGGCTTTCTTT; CDR3: CASSYPTGGASAFF
J: TRBJ1-1; D: -; length: 12; size: -; V: TRBV6-5; DNA: TGTGCCAGCAGTTATAATAGGGGAACGACTTTCTTT; CDR3: CASSYNRGTTFF
J: TRBJ2-2; D: -; length: 15; size: once; V: TRBV6-6; DNA: TGTGCCAGCAGTTTACAGGGCATCGGCACCGGGGAGCTGTTTTTT; CDR3: CASSLQGIGTGELFF
J: TRBJ2-1; D: -; length: 12; size: once; V: TRBV19; DNA: TGTGCCGCCGGTGGACTATACGGTGAGCAGTTCTTC; CDR3: CAAGGLYGEQFF
J: TRBJ2-7; D: -; length: 13; size: once; V: TRBV9; DNA: TGTGCCAGCAGCCCCGGGACTTCCTACGAGCAGTACTTC; CDR3: CASSPGTSYEQYF
J: TRBJ2-2; D: -; length: 18; size: -; V: TRBV18; DNA: TGTGCCAGCTCACCCCGAAACCCCCATGGAGGGGAAACCGGGGAGCTGTTTTTT; CDR3: CASSPRNPHGGETGELFF
J: TRBJ2-3; D: -; length: 14; size: -; V: TRBV7-8; DNA: TGTGCCAGCAGCTTAGCCCGGGGCACAGATACGCAGTATTTT; CDR3: CASSLARGTDTQYF
J: TRBJ2-5; D: TRBD1; length: 14; size: -; V: TRBV7-2; DNA: TGTGCCAGCAGTGGGGTGGACAGGAAGGAGACCCAGTACTTC; CDR3: CASSGVDRKETQYF
J: TRBJ2-3; D: TRBD2; length: 16; size: -; V: TRBV11-2; DNA: TGTGCCAGCAGTTCTCAACCTAGCGGGAGTGGAGATACGCAGTATTTT; CDR3: CASSSQPSGSGDTQYF
J: TRBJ2-5; D: -; length: 15; size: -; V: TRBV24-1; DNA: TGTGCCACCAGTGATCGCAGGGGGGCGGGGGAGACCCAGTACTTC; CDR3: CATSDRRGAGETQYF
J: TRBJ2-7; D: -; length: 14; size: -; V: TRBV15; DNA: TGTGCCACCAGCAGAGGGGACTCTTCCTACGAGCAGTACTTC; CDR3: CATSRGDSSYEQYF
J: TRBJ2-7; D: TRBD2; length: 15; size: -; V: TRBV27; DNA: TGTGCCAGCAGTCCGAGACTAGCGGGAGTTTACGAGCAGTACTTC; CDR3: CASSPRLAGVYEQYF
J: TRBJ1-5; D: -; length: 16; size: -; V: TRBV11-2; DNA: TGTGCCAGCCAAGAGGGAGGGGCGGGCAGCAATCAGCCCCAGCATTTT; CDR3: CASQEGGAGSNQPQHF
J: TRBJ1-2; D: -; length: 15; size: -; V: TRBV24-1; DNA: TGTGCCACCAGTGATGGGACAAGGGTACTAGGTGGCTACACCTTC; CDR3: CATSDGTRVLGGYTF
J: TRBJ2-7; D: -; length: 12; size: -; V: TRBV6-6; DNA: TGTGCCAGCAGCCCGTCCCGGGGCGAGCAGTACTTC; CDR3: CASSPSRGEQYF
J: TRBJ1-5; D: -; length: 17; size: -; V: TRBV6-2/TRBV6-3; DNA: TGTGCCAGCAGTTCCTATTCCGCGGGGGACGCTTATCAGCCCCAGCATTTT; CDR3: CASSSYSAGDAYQPQHF
J: TRBJ2-5; D: -; length: 13; size: -; V: TRBV7-3; DNA: TGTGCCAGCAGCTTCGGTAGCGGAGAGACCCAGTACTTC; CDR3: CASSFGSGETQYF
J: TRBJ2-3; D: TRBD1; length: 18; size: -; V: TRBV7-2; DNA: TGTGCCAGCAGCTTAGATTTTGCCTCAGGGGGCGCAACAGATACGCAGTATTTT; CDR3: CASSLDFASGGATDTQYF
J: TRBJ2-3; D: -; length: 14; size: -; V: TRBV12-5; DNA: TGTGCTAGTGGCCTCTCGCGGGACTTTGGTACGCAGTATTTT; CDR3: CASGLSRDFGTQYF
J: TRBJ1-1; D: -; length: 15; size: -; V: TRBV5-1; DNA: TGCGCCAGCAGCTTGGCCCAGAATTTGAACACTGAAGCTTTCTTT; CDR3: CASSLAQNLNTEAFF
J: TRBJ1-6; D: TRBD1; length: 17; size: -; V: TRBV5-1; DNA: TGCGCCAGCAGCTTGGTCCCGACAGGGGGGGGTAATTCACCCCTCCACTTT; CDR3: CASSLVPTGGGNSPLHF
J: TRBJ1-2; D: -; length: 16; size: -; V: TRBV6-5; DNA: TGTGCCAGCAGTTACTCTTCGGCCCGGGGTGGCTATGGCTACACCTTC; CDR3: CASSYSSARGGYGYTF
J: TRBJ1-6; D: -; length: 16; size: -; V: TRBV18; DNA: TGTGCCAGCTCACCACCTGAGGGCCAGGAACATTCACCCCTCCACTTT; CDR3: CASSPPEGQEHSPLHF